This T cell receptor beta chain was obtained from a study of shared clonotypes between healthy human individuals. Over several immunoSEQ plates, each subset's genomic DNA was distributed in even portions. Profiling relied on immunoSEQ multiplex PCR, and the TCRdb table lists in-frame clones only, not all of them. Among approximately 2.3 million clones listed, over 85% were seen once. Findings and limits, study-wide: Larger estimated richness was generally recorded for naive subsets relative to memory subsets.

CDR3 length: 14 residues. Germline values: CDR1 MNHEY, CDR2 SMNVEV (reference sequence). With V trimmed by 5 bases and J by 1 base, 4 bases remained unmatched. This clone was found a few times. Its antigen remains unknown. The gene calls are TRBV27 and TRBJ1-1, with 7 bases fitting TRBD1. This clonotype was sampled from a man aged 18 to 30 in good health. Some clones in this sample may be carry-over from other donors' samples. The sequenced material came from naive CD4+ T cells from PBMCs. Subset specified: CD45RA+ positively selected. The CDR3 loop reads CASSQDRANTEAFF. CDR3 DNA: TGTGCCAGCAGTCAAGACAGGGCGAACACTGAAGCTTTCTTT.